This TCR beta chain was identified during a study of technical replicates of blood from a few donors. Germline lookup yields CDR1 SGHAT and CDR2 FQNNGV. The CDR3 sequence is 14 residues long. V lost 3 bases, J lost 7 bases, and 10 bases lay in between. Clones were sequenced by immunoSEQ multiplex PCR, and TCRdb holds only the in-frame ones, with some missing. The table has around 85,000 clones, 85% to 95% seen once. The clonotype was recovered from a human donor in good health. V usage is TRBV11-2 and J usage is TRBJ1-6; D remains ambiguous. The sequenced material came from T cells isolated from PBMCs. The CDR3 reads CASSFGSGNSPLHF. As DNA, the CDR3 is TGTGCCAGCAGCTTTGGCAGCGGAAATTCACCCCTCCACTTT.